One sample yielded the 13 T cell receptor beta chains listed below, sequenced in a study of OX40 agonist ivuxolimab in advanced cancers. Generated by immunoSEQ multiplex PCR, the TCRdb table keeps only in-frame clones and is missing some. The data contain about 61,000 clones, 86% of them seen just once; the ten biggest clones take up approximately 1.2%. Here the sequenced sample was CD4+ or CD8+ T cells sorted from blood, taken in a trial of the OX40 agonist ivuxolimab. The receptor source for this set is an adult with an advanced solid tumor such as melanoma, head and neck, liver or kidney cancer.

The rearrangement links TRBV28 to TRBJ1-5; D call uncertain. This CDR3 contains 12 residues. The ends were cut back, 3 bases at V and 2 bases at J, with 2 bases in the middle. Germline CDR1 reads MDHEN; CDR2 reads SYDVKM. This chain's CDR3 is CASSLGNQPQHF. DNA for the CDR3: TGTGCCAGCAGTTTGGGCAATCAGCCCCAGCATTTT.

This clone was detected only once. V is TRBV7-9 and J is TRBJ1-2, with D hard to call. The CDR3 totals 14 residues. Germline V CDR1 and CDR2: SEHNR, FQNEAQ (reference sequence). V lost 1 base, J lost 1 base, and 7 bases lay in between. The CDR3 DNA reads as TGTGCCAGCAGCTTAGGGTTGGTTAACTATGGCTACACCTTC. Translated: CASSLGLVNYGYTF.

A single count supports this clone. This chain uses TRBV6-6 with TRBJ2-2; 9 bases fit TRBD1. Germline V gene lookup returns CDR1 MNHNY and CDR2 SVGAGI (reference sequence). The V segment lost 5 bases and the J segment 6 bases; nucleotides outside the gene matches: 4. The CDR3 runs 14 residues. In DNA, the CDR3 is TGTGCCAGCAGTGCACAGGGGGCAGCCGGGGAGCTGTTTTTT. Its translation: CASSAQGAAGELFF.

This clone was detected a few times. The chain joins TRBV6-1 to TRBJ1-1; no firm D call. CDR1 MNHNS and CDR2 SASEGT come from the germline V gene. The CDR3 contains 13 residues. The V end lost 6 bases, the J end lost 3 bases, and 11 bases lay between the germline ends. As DNA, the CDR3 is TGTGCCAGCAGCAGGCAACCCTACACTGAAGCTTTCTTT. This encodes CASSRQPYTEAFF.

The CDR3: CASSFVGRDNSPLHF. The CDR3, as DNA: TGTGCCAGCAGCTTCGTAGGGAGGGATAATTCACCCCTCCACTTT. This sequence joins TRBV5-6 and TRBJ1-6; D gene uncertain. Deletions cut 2 bases from V and 5 bases from J, with 11 bases between. This CDR3 contains 15 residues. Germline V gene sequence: CDR1 SGHDT, CDR2 YYEEEE.

Here the CDR3 reads CASSRGQSTDTQYF. CDR3 coding DNA: TGTGCCAGCAGCCGAGGACAGAGCACAGATACGCAGTATTTT. The gene calls are TRBV5-4 and TRBJ2-3; D is perhaps TRBD1 (6 bases). CDR3 length: 14 residues. The V gene's germline CDR1 is SGHNT and CDR2 YYREEE (reference sequence). V lost 4 bases, J lost 0 bases, and 9 bases lay in between.

This clone was counted once. This chain links TRBV18 with TRBJ2-7; the D is unclear. Germline V gene lookup returns CDR1 KGHSH and CDR2 LQKENI. The CDR3 has 15 residues. V lost 4 bases and J 3 bases, leaving 16 bases between the germline ends. CDR3 DNA sequence: TGTGCCAGCTCACAGGCGTGGGGTCCCAACTACGAGCAGTACTTC. Protein product: CASSQAWGPNYEQYF. Drawing the rest from reference TRBV18 and TRBJ2-7, the complete variable domain is NAGVMQNPRHLVRRRGQEARLRCSPMKGHSHVYWYRQLPEEGLKFMVYLQKENIIDESGMPKERFSAEFPKEGPSILRIQQVVRGDSAAYFCASSQAWGPNYEQYFGPGTRLTVT.

The V gene is TRBV7-9, the J gene TRBJ1-4; D might be TRBD1 (6 bases). Germline values: CDR1 SEHNR, CDR2 FQNEAQ (reference sequence). This CDR3 is built from 14 residues. Trimming took off 5 bases at V and 8 bases at J, with 15 bases between the two ends. The CDR3 protein is CASSRRGGREKLFF. CDR3 DNA sequence: TGTGCCAGCAGCCGCCGAGGGGGGCGGGAAAAACTGTTTTTT.

The chain has TRBV10-1 and TRBJ2-1, with a tentative D call TRBD2 (5 bases). The germline V gene has CDR1 WNHNN and CDR2 SYGVQD (reference sequence). Trimming cost V 4 bases and J 2 bases, with 12 bases left between them. The CDR3 consists of 15 residues. The DNA of the CDR3 is TGCGCCAGCAGTGCGGAGCGGAGAACCTACAATGAGCAGTTCTTC. It encodes CASSAERRTYNEQFF.

The V gene is TRBV5-4, the J gene TRBJ1-1; 11 nucleotides align to TRBD1. The CDR3 has 16 residues. Germline loops: CDR1 SGHNT, CDR2 YYREEE (reference sequence). The V segment lost 4 bases and the J segment 7 bases; nucleotides outside the gene matches: 12. CDR3 DNA: TGTGCCAGCAGCCCAAGAGGGGGGACAGGGGGTATTGAAGCTTTCTTT. Protein sequence: CASSPRGGTGGIEAFF.

The V call is TRBV6-5, the J call TRBJ2-1, with 10 bases matching TRBD1. V dropped 6 bases and J dropped 9; count of bases not matched to a gene: 8. The CDR3 has 14 residues. Germline V CDR1 and CDR2: MNHEY, SVGAGI. The CDR3 DNA reads TGTGCCAGCAGCCCGGGACAGGGGAGAAGTGAGCAGTTCTTC. Amino acids: CASSPGQGRSEQFF.

This clone showed up just a few times. The rearrangement joins TRBV19 to TRBJ1-1; no clear D gene. CDR1 is LNHDA, CDR2 SQIVND, per germline (reference sequence). Trimming removed 3 bases at V and 0 bases at J, with 11 bases between. The CDR3 spans 15 residues. The CDR3 sequence: CASSIWGIMNTEAFF. The CDR3 nucleotides are TGTGCCAGTAGTATCTGGGGAATCATGAACACTGAAGCTTTCTTT.

The chain is built from TRBV18 and TRBJ1-1, with D possibly TRBD1 on 6 matching bases. CDR1 and CDR2 (germline): KGHSH, LQKENI. The germline V and J ends were trimmed by 6 bases and 0 bases, with 14 bases remaining between them. CDR3 length equals 15 residues. This CDR3 reads CASSLEGGMNTEAFF. The DNA of the CDR3 is TGTGCCAGCTCCCTCGAGGGGGGGATGAACACTGAAGCTTTCTTT.